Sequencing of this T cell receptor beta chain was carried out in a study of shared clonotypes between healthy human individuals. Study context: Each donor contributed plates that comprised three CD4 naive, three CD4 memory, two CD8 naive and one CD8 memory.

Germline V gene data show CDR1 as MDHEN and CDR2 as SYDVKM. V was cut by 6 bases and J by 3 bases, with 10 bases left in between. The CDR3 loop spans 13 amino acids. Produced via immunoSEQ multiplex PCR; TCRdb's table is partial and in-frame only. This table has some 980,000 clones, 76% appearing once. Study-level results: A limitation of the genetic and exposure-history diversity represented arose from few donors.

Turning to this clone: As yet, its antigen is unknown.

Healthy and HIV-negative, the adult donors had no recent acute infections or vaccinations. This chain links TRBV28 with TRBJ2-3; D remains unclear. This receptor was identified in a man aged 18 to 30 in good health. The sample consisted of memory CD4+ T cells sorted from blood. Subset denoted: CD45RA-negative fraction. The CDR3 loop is CASSLRRTDTQYF. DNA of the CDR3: TGTGCCAGCAGCCTAAGACGGACAGATACGCAGTATTTT.